This TCR beta chain was recorded in a study of Tregs in tolerant kidney transplant recipients. TCRdb's table, derived via immunoSEQ multiplex PCR, lists solely in-frame clones and lacks some. The table shows 90,000 to 120,000 clones, with roughly 89% occurring only once. Regarding this clone: Its antigen is not known.

Findings of the study overall: Tregs expanded with activated donor B cells seemed most donor-specific.

The receptor was derived from a human donor who received a combined kidney and bone marrow transplant. The source was CD4+ T cells from blood, collected before the transplant.

The CDR3 nucleotides are TGTGCCAGCAGGGCAGGGGGTCCCCAGCCCCAGCATTTT. Translating it yields CASRAGGPQPQHF. The V and J genes are TRBV6-4 and TRBJ1-5, with 7 bases lining up with TRBD1. V trimming: 6 bases; J trimming: 7 bases; junction bases outside the gene matches: 6. Germline CDR1 and CDR2: MRHNA and SNTAGT. The CDR3 has 13 residues.